A single sample is the source of the 31 T cell receptor beta chains below, sequenced in a study of cytomegalovirus exposure and HLA in healthy donors. Primers included in the PCR were 60 Vbeta and 13 Jbeta primers. Clones were sequenced by immunoSEQ multiplex PCR, and TCRdb holds only the in-frame ones, with some missing. The data contain around 89,000 clones, over 70% of them singletons. Sequenced input: PBMCs. These receptors were taken from a girl under 10 years old in good health and CMV-seropositive.

The chain employs TRBV30 and TRBJ1-5; TRBD1 agrees at 7 bases. The germline V gene encodes CDR1 GTSNPN and CDR2 SVGIG (reference sequence). The CDR3 sequence is 15 residues long. The junction had 6 bases not matched to a gene; V was cut back by 3 bases and J by 1 base. CDR3 protein: CAWSAGTESNQPQHF. CDR3 coding DNA: TGTGCCTGGAGCGCCGGGACAGAGAGCAATCAGCCCCAGCATTTT.

This chain joins TRBV2 and TRBJ1-2, with 7 positions matching TRBD1. CDR1 SNHLY and CDR2 FYNNEI come from the germline V gene. CDR3 length: 14 residues. V gave up 7 bases and J gave up 5 bases; unmatched junction bases: 10. DNA of the CDR3: TGTGCCAGCATAATAACAGGGGCGGGTTATGGCTACACCTTC. It is translated as CASIITGAGYGYTF.

The chain has TRBV4-2 and TRBJ1-2; D uncertain. The CDR3 runs to 16 residues. Germline-derived CDR1 and CDR2 are LGHNA and YNFKEQ. V was pared by 0 bases and J by 0 bases, with 11 bases between. The CDR3 nucleotides read TGTGCCAGCAGCCAAGATCTTGAGGGATCTAACTATGGCTACACCTTC. Protein sequence: CASSQDLEGSNYGYTF.

This clone was seen only once. The genes are TRBV27 and TRBJ2-7; 11 bases are shared with TRBD1. The CDR3 is 14 residues long. V dropped 8 bases and J dropped 3; count of bases not matched to a gene: 6. CDR1 and CDR2 (germline): MNHEY, SMNVEV (reference sequence). CDR3 amino acids: CASGPGQGGYEQYF. The CDR3 bases are TGTGCCAGCGGTCCGGGACAGGGGGGCTACGAGCAGTACTTC.

The chain uses TRBV14 and TRBJ2-7; D is perhaps TRBD1 (6 bases). This CDR3 spans 18 amino acids. Germline CDR1 reads SGHDN; CDR2 reads FVKESK. V was clipped by 0 bases and J by 1 base, with 19 bases between them. The CDR3 DNA follows: TGTGCCAGCAGCCAAGAAACGTCTTGGGGTAGGGGGTCCTACGAGCAGTACTTC. Its translation: CASSQETSWGRGSYEQYF.

The chain recombines TRBV18 with TRBJ1-2, with 8 bases fitting TRBD1. Per the germline V gene, CDR1 is KGHSH and CDR2 is LQKENI. The CDR3 has 14 amino acids. The J segment lost 5 bases and the V segment lost 3 bases, leaving 5 bases of the junction unmatched. The CDR3 DNA follows: TGTGCCAGCTCACCGTCCGGGACAGGTTATGGCTACACCTTC. Translated: CASSPSGTGYGYTF.

The chain combines TRBV28 with TRBJ2-7; weak D call: TRBD1 (5 bases). The V and J ends lost 3 bases and 3 bases respectively, with 15 bases between them. CDR3 length equals 15 residues. The germline V gene encodes CDR1 MDHEN and CDR2 SYDVKM. Here the CDR3 DNA reads TGTGCCAGCAGTTTTATAGATCGGCAGGGCTACGAGCAGTACTTC. Translating gives CASSFIDRQGYEQYF.

This chain links TRBV18 with TRBJ2-7, with a possible D match to TRBD1 (6 bases). CDR1 is KGHSH, CDR2 LQKENI, per germline. The CDR3 has 13 amino acids. The V gene lost 3 bases and the J gene lost 5 bases, with 11 bases spanning the gap. The CDR3 sequence is CASSPLGANEQYF. The CDR3 nucleotides are TGTGCCAGCTCACCTCTGGGGGCCAACGAGCAGTACTTC.

The V and J genes are TRBV19 and TRBJ1-5, with 8 bases lining up with TRBD1. Per germline, CDR1 LNHDA and CDR2 SQIVND (reference sequence). This CDR3 comprises 16 residues. V lost 3 bases, J lost 3 bases, and 7 bases stayed unmatched. CDR3 sequence reads: CASSIRQGKNNQPQHF. CDR3 bases: TGTGCCAGTAGTATTAGACAGGGGAAAAACAATCAGCCCCAGCATTTT.

CDR3 in DNA: TGTGCCAGCAGCACCGGGCCGGGACACCCACCAAGAGAGACCCAGTACTTC. It is translated as CASSTGPGHPPRETQYF. V gene TRBV28 combines with J gene TRBJ2-5, with D tentatively TRBD1 (6 bases). V shed 6 bases and J shed 4 bases, with 24 bases lying between them. The germline V gene encodes CDR1 MDHEN and CDR2 SYDVKM. This CDR3 region has 17 residues. The full variable domain, its missing parts supplied by reference TRBV28 and TRBJ2-5, is DVKVTQSSRYLVKRTGEKVFLECVQDMDHENMFWYRQDPGLGLRLIYFSYDVKMKEKGDIPEGYSVSREKKERFSLILESASTNQTSMYLCASSTGPGHPPRETQYFGPGTRLLVL.

The chain recombines TRBV25-1 with TRBJ2-7; D unclear. CDR3 length: 14 residues. Germline loops: CDR1 MGHDK, CDR2 SYGVNS. The V gene lost 2 bases and the J gene lost 2 bases, with 10 bases spanning the gap. DNA of the CDR3: TGTGCCAGCAGTGAAAGTCTGGTAGCCTACGAGCAGTACTTC. This encodes CASSESLVAYEQYF.

V usage is TRBV27 and J usage is TRBJ2-7; D might be TRBD2 (6 bases). In germline, CDR1 is MNHEY, CDR2 SMNVEV (reference sequence). The CDR3 totals 16 residues. The germline V and J ends were trimmed by 5 bases and 0 bases, with 17 bases remaining between them. DNA of the CDR3: TGTGCCAGCAGTCCCCGCCAGCGGGCGATCTCCTACGAGCAGTACTTC. Translating it yields CASSPRQRAISYEQYF.

The CDR3 region has the DNA TGTGCCAGCCGTCCAGGACAGGGGGTATTTGGCTACACCTTC. This sequence encodes CASRPGQGVFGYTF. The V call is TRBV28, the J call TRBJ1-2; 10 bases map to TRBD1. Per germline, CDR1 MDHEN and CDR2 SYDVKM. The CDR3 length is 14 residues. With V trimmed by 8 bases and J by 7 bases, 10 bases remained unmatched.

The rearrangement links TRBV7-9 to TRBJ1-1; D remains ambiguous. This CDR3 contains 13 residues. Per the germline V gene, CDR1 is SEHNR and CDR2 is FQNEAQ (reference sequence). Between the trimmed V and J ends, which lost 5 bases and 0 bases, there was a span of 7 bases. CDR3 DNA sequence: TGTGCCAGCAGCCCCGCGGTGAACACTGAAGCTTTCTTT. Translation gives CASSPAVNTEAFF.

This chain joins TRBV7-9 and TRBJ1-1, with TRBD1 as a possible D gene (5 bases). Germline CDR1 and CDR2: SEHNR and FQNEAQ (reference sequence). V lost 5 bases and J lost 5, with 15 bases in between. The CDR3 runs to 14 residues. The CDR3 reads CASSPTQGKTEAFF. CDR3 DNA sequence: TGTGCCAGCAGCCCGACTCAGGGAAAGACTGAAGCTTTCTTT.

The gene calls are TRBV5-8 and TRBJ1-5; 8 bases align to TRBD1. V was clipped by 4 bases and J by 3 bases; unmatched bases: 9. The CDR3 has 16 residues. Germline loops: CDR1 SGHTS, CDR2 YDEGEE. CDR3 region: CASSLEVGQANQPQHF. The CDR3 bases are TGTGCCAGCAGCCTGGAAGTGGGACAGGCCAATCAGCCCCAGCATTTT.

The chain carries TRBV11-2 and TRBJ2-3, with 10 bases aligning to TRBD2. The junction had 6 bases not matched to a gene; V was cut back by 3 bases and J by 6 bases. Germline CDR1 reads SGHAT; CDR2 reads FQNNGV. The CDR3 contains 15 residues. CDR3 region: CASSFVLAGEDTQYF. The CDR3 nucleotides read TGTGCCAGCAGCTTCGTCCTAGCGGGAGAGGATACGCAGTATTTT.

The V call is TRBV6-1, the J call TRBJ2-7; D possibly corresponds to TRBD2 (5 bases). V lost 7 bases, J lost 2 bases, and 9 bases lay in between. CDR3 length: 12 amino acids. CDR1 is MNHNS, CDR2 SASEGT, per germline. This CDR3 is CASIPRAYEQYF. The CDR3, as DNA: TGTGCCAGCATCCCGAGGGCCTACGAGCAGTACTTC.

The chain combines TRBV29-1 with TRBJ2-1; 8 bases line up with TRBD1. The germline CDR1 and CDR2 sequences are SQVTM and ANQGSEA. Trimming took 6 bases from V and 9 from J; bases not matched to a gene: 13. This CDR3 has 14 residues. The CDR3 nucleotides are TGCAGCGTCATTGGACAGGGTCATGATGGTGAGCAGTTCTTC. Its translation: CSVIGQGHDGEQFF.

The rearrangement links TRBV5-6 to TRBJ2-4; 7 bases are shared with TRBD1. Germline V gene sequence: CDR1 SGHDT, CDR2 YYEEEE. The V segment lost 2 bases and the J segment 8 bases; nucleotides outside the gene matches: 7. The CDR3 totals 14 residues. The CDR3 DNA is TGTGCCAGCAGCTTAAGGTCAGGGGGATACATTCAGTACTTC. It specifies CASSLRSGGYIQYF.

The rearrangement uses TRBV7-6 and TRBJ2-2; D possibly corresponds to TRBD2 (6 bases). Trimming removed 1 base at V and 7 bases at J, with 10 bases between. Germline V gene lookup returns CDR1 SGHVS and CDR2 FNYEAQ. This CDR3 spans 14 amino acids. Written as DNA, the CDR3 is TGTGCCAGCAGCTTAGGGACTACTTACGGGGAGCTGTTTTTT. Amino acid sequence: CASSLGTTYGELFF.

This chain uses TRBV6-5 with TRBJ1-2; D gene ambiguous. Trimming removed 3 bases at V and 2 bases at J, with 10 bases between. The CDR3 runs 14 residues. Germline V lookup: CDR1 MNHEY, CDR2 SVGAGI. CDR3 sequence: CASSYLKTNYGYTF. The DNA of the CDR3 is TGTGCCAGCAGTTATTTGAAGACAAACTATGGCTACACCTTC.

This clone has just a few counts. The gene calls are TRBV4-2 and TRBJ2-3, with 10 bases fitting TRBD2. V was pared by 4 bases and J by 4 bases, with 11 bases of the junction left unmatched. Germline CDR1 is LGHNA and CDR2 is YNFKEQ. The CDR3 is 17 amino acids. Here the CDR3 DNA reads TGTGCCAGCAGCCGCCCTTTACTAGCGGGACCGGCAGATACGCAGTATTTT. Translated: CASSRPLLAGPADTQYF.

The rearrangement links TRBV6-1 to TRBJ2-7; 7 bases line up with TRBD1. The V segment lost 2 bases and the J segment 10 bases; nucleotides outside the gene matches: 14. Germline CDR1 MNHNS, CDR2 SASEGT. CDR3 size: 15 residues. The CDR3 DNA sequence: TGTGCCAGCAGTGAATCGGTGGTGGGGACAGATTATCAGTACTTC. As protein: CASSESVVGTDYQYF.

The CDR3: CASSHSGSYEQFF. The CDR3 bases are TGTGCCAGCAGTCACAGCGGGAGCTATGAGCAGTTCTTC. The J gene is TRBJ2-1, the V gene TRBV6-6; 8 bases fit TRBD2. This CDR3 region has 13 residues. J lost 8 bases, V lost 5 bases, and 5 bases had no gene match. The V gene's germline CDR1 is MNHNY and CDR2 SVGAGI (reference sequence).

The chain couples TRBV30 to TRBJ2-5; TRBD1 aligns across 7 bases. Trimming took 5 bases from V and 1 from J; bases not matched to a gene: 13. The CDR3 covers 16 residues. Germline CDR1 reads GTSNPN; CDR2 reads SVGIG (reference sequence). The CDR3 bases are TGTGCCTGGTCCTTTGGGGGACAGACGACCCAAGAGACCCAGTACTTC. Amino acid sequence: CAWSFGGQTTQETQYF. The variable domain in full, with the rest retrieved from reference TRBV30 and TRBJ2-5, is SQTIHQWPATLVQPVGSPLSLECTVEGTSNPNLYWYRQAAGRGLQLLFYSVGIGQISSEVPQNLSASRPQDRQFILSSKKLLLSDSGFYLCAWSFGGQTTQETQYFGPGTRLLVL.

As to this clone: Relative to the germline gene, one junction end is altered; a read error may explain this. The chain carries TRBV5-1 and TRBJ2-5, with 10 bases identical to TRBD1. This CDR3 spans 15 amino acids. Germline-derived CDR1 and CDR2 are SGHRS and YFSETQ. The CDR3 spells CASSLDRGKQETQYF. The CDR3 coding sequence is TGCGCCAGCAGTTTGGACAGGGGGAAGCAAGAGACCCAGTACTTC.

The chain uses TRBV7-2 and TRBJ1-5; D is possibly TRBD1 (6 bases). The CDR3 contains 15 residues. Germline values: CDR1 SGHTA, CDR2 FQGNSA. Trimming cost V 0 bases and J 7 bases, with 13 bases left between them. The CDR3 reads CASSLAPQGVQPQHF. As DNA, the CDR3 is TGTGCCAGCAGCTTAGCGCCACAGGGAGTGCAGCCCCAGCATTTT.

This rearrangement joins TRBV19 to TRBJ2-1, with D tentatively TRBD2 (5 bases). Germline V gene data show CDR1 as LNHDA and CDR2 as SQIVND (reference sequence). Trimming pared 6 bases from V and 4 bases from J, leaving 16 bases between. This CDR3 region has 15 residues. CDR3 DNA sequence: TGTGCCAGTAGCTCGACTGCCGGAGGATACAATGAGCAGTTCTTC. Translated: CASSSTAGGYNEQFF.

This sequence joins TRBV6-1 and TRBJ2-7; possible D gene TRBD2, 5 bases. V shed 6 bases and J shed 0 bases, with 12 bases lying between them. The CDR3 sequence is 14 residues long. CDR1 is MNHNS and CDR2 is SASEGT in the germline V gene. As DNA, the CDR3 is TGTGCCAGCAGAGTGGAGGCTAGCTCCTACGAGCAGTACTTC. Translated, it gives CASRVEASSYEQYF.

This rearrangement joins TRBV19 to TRBJ1-5, with D unclear. V lost 1 base, J lost 5 bases, and 12 bases lay in between. Germline-derived CDR1 and CDR2 are LNHDA and SQIVND (reference sequence). The CDR3 is made up of 15 amino acids. The CDR3 DNA reads TGTGCCAGTAGTATAGTCCGCGGAGACGATCAGCCCCAGCATTTT. The encoded protein is CASSIVRGDDQPQHF.